A single sample gave rise to the 21 T cell receptor beta chains below, sequenced in a study of T cell responses to AZD1222 COVID-19 vaccine. Profiled with immunoSEQ multiplex PCR; TCRdb holds only in-frame clones, not every one. The sample records 130,000 to 150,000 clones, 82% being singletons. Sequenced here: peripheral blood, sampled on day 0 of MenACWY control vaccination. Every receptor here comes from an adult in good health.

The V call is TRBV5-6, the J call TRBJ2-7, with a possible D match to TRBD2 (6 bases). V was trimmed by 5 bases and J by 1 base, leaving 10 bases between them. Germline V lookup: CDR1 SGHDT, CDR2 YYEEEE. The CDR3 has 13 amino acids. CDR3 residues: CASSSGLSYEQYF. CDR3 bases: TGTGCCAGCAGTTCGGGACTGTCCTACGAGCAGTACTTC. Drawing the rest from reference TRBV5-6 and TRBJ2-7, the complete variable domain is DAGVTQSPTHLIKTRGQQVTLRCSPKSGHDTVSWYQQALGQGPQFIFQYYEEEERQRGNFPDRFSGHQFPNYSSELNVNALLLGDSALYLCASSSGLSYEQYFGPGTRLTVT.

This clone was counted once. The V call is TRBV19, the J call TRBJ1-4; D call uncertain. The CDR3 is 14 residues long. Germline assignment: CDR1 LNHDA and CDR2 SQIVND (reference sequence). V was trimmed by 5 bases and J by 4 bases, leaving 11 bases between them. The DNA for the CDR3 is TGTGCCAGTAGTCCGACCGCGAATAATGAAAAACTGTTTTTT. Translation gives CASSPTANNEKLFF. Full variable domain (rest looked up from reference TRBV19 and TRBJ1-4): DGGITQSPKYLFRKEGQNVTLSCEQNLNHDAMYWYRQDPGQGLRLIYYSQIVNDFQKGDIAEGYSVSREKKESFPLTVTSAQKNPTAFYLCASSPTANNEKLFFGSGTQLSVL.

J is TRBJ1-4 and V is TRBV6-2 or TRBV6-3; maybe TRBD1 (5 bases). This CDR3 region has 15 residues. The V gene lost 5 bases and the J gene lost 8 bases, with 18 bases spanning the gap. Germline CDR1 reads MNHEY; CDR2 reads SVGEGT. CDR3 nucleotide sequence: TGTGCCAGCAGTGGAACCGGGACCAACATGGAAAAACTGTTTTTT. It specifies CASSGTGTNMEKLFF.

The V gene is TRBV19, the J gene TRBJ2-3, with D unclear. The length of the CDR3 is 14 residues. Between the trimmed V and J ends, which lost 5 bases and 2 bases, there was a span of 11 bases. Germline CDR1 reads LNHDA; CDR2 reads SQIVND (reference sequence). The CDR3 DNA reads as TGTGCCAGTAGTCCCGGCTCCTCCACAGATACGCAGTATTTT. Protein product: CASSPGSSTDTQYF. Looking up the rest from reference TRBV19 and TRBJ2-3 gives the full variable domain: DGGITQSPKYLFRKEGQNVTLSCEQNLNHDAMYWYRQDPGQGLRLIYYSQIVNDFQKGDIAEGYSVSREKKESFPLTVTSAQKNPTAFYLCASSPGSSTDTQYFGPGTRLTVL.

The V and J genes are TRBV19 and TRBJ2-7; no reliable D call. CDR3 length: 13 amino acids. Germline V gene sequence: CDR1 LNHDA, CDR2 SQIVND (reference sequence). V shed 3 bases and J shed 0 bases, with 6 bases lying between them. Here the CDR3 reads CASSIVSSYEQYV. CDR3 nucleotide sequence: TGTGCCAGTAGTATTGTAAGCTCCTACGAGCAGTACGTC.

The chain couples TRBV29-1 to TRBJ2-1, with D hard to call. CDR1 and CDR2 (germline): SQVTM, ANQGSEA. The V end was cut by 6 bases, the J end by 5 bases, with 11 bases between. This CDR3 has 12 amino acids. CDR3: CSVAWWDNEQFF. CDR3 coding DNA: TGCAGCGTCGCTTGGTGGGACAATGAGCAGTTCTTC.

This clone was found once. This chain connects TRBV5-1 to TRBJ2-7; the match to TRBD2 covers 13 bases. This CDR3 has 15 amino acids. Losses at the gene ends were 4 bases for V and 5 bases for J; bases not matched to a gene: 6. Germline CDR1 SGHRS, CDR2 YFSETQ. This CDR3 reads CASSPGTSGVHEQYF. DNA of the CDR3: TGCGCCAGCAGCCCGGGGACTAGCGGGGTCCACGAGCAGTACTTC.

The chain carries TRBV4-2 and TRBJ2-5, with 9 bases aligning to TRBD1. Germline assignment: CDR1 LGHNA and CDR2 YNFKEQ. The length of the CDR3 is 15 residues. V lost 4 bases and J lost 6; bases outside the gene matches: 9. CDR3 DNA sequence: TGTGCCAGCAGCCGAGAAGGACAGGGGCTAAAGACCCAGTACTTC. Its protein is CASSREGQGLKTQYF.

The count of this clone is one. This rearrangement joins TRBV3-1 (or the pseudogene TRBV3-2) to TRBJ1-3, with 8 bases matching TRBD1. J was trimmed by 3 bases and V by 3 bases; bases with no gene match: 7. Per germline, CDR1 LGHDT and CDR2 YNNKEL (reference sequence). The length of the CDR3 is 16 residues. As DNA, the CDR3 is TGTGCCAGCAGCCAGGACTCCGGGACAGGTGGAAACACCATATATTTT. Its translation: CASSQDSGTGGNTIYF.

The chain links TRBV19 to TRBJ1-2; 9 nucleotides line up with TRBD1. The germline V gene has CDR1 LNHDA and CDR2 SQIVND (reference sequence). Trimming at V came to 1 base and at J to 3 bases, leaving 3 bases not matched to a gene. The CDR3 is 15 amino acids. The CDR3 loop reads CASSIARDRDYGYTF. In nucleotides, the CDR3 is TGTGCCAGTAGTATAGCCCGGGACAGGGACTATGGCTACACCTTC. Full variable domain (missing parts from reference TRBV19 and TRBJ1-2): DGGITQSPKYLFRKEGQNVTLSCEQNLNHDAMYWYRQDPGQGLRLIYYSQIVNDFQKGDIAEGYSVSREKKESFPLTVTSAQKNPTAFYLCASSIARDRDYGYTFGSGTRLTVV.

The V gene is TRBV6-5, the J gene TRBJ2-1; D may correspond to TRBD1 or TRBD2 (5 bases each). Germline CDR1 reads MNHEY; CDR2 reads SVGAGI. This CDR3 contains 12 residues. V gave up 6 bases and J gave up 7 bases, with 10 bases separating them. The CDR3 DNA reads as TGTGCCAGCAGAGGCAGGGAGAATGAGCAGTTCTTC. Amino acid sequence: CASRGRENEQFF.

The chain combines TRBV3-1 (or the pseudogene TRBV3-2) with TRBJ1-4; 8 bases align to TRBD1. J was trimmed by 4 bases and V by 7 bases; bases with no gene match: 5. The CDR3 is 14 residues long. CDR1 is LGHDT and CDR2 is YNNKEL in the germline V gene (reference sequence). CDR3 loop: CASMNRGGNEKLFF. The CDR3 DNA is TGTGCCAGCATGAACAGGGGGGGTAATGAAAAACTGTTTTTT.

Concerning this clone: At the DNA level, this CDR3 is encoded by other sequences in the same sample as well. This chain joins TRBV6-4 and TRBJ1-6; 8 bases map to TRBD1. The CDR3 sequence is 15 residues long. Looked up from germline, CDR1 is MRHNA and CDR2 is SNTAGT. The trim removed 4 bases at V and 10 bases at J, leaving 9 bases unmatched. CDR3 bases: TGTGCCAGCAGTGCCCTTGGACAGGGCGGCTCACCCCTCCACTTT. This sequence encodes CASSALGQGGSPLHF.

The chain has TRBV5-8 and TRBJ1-4; 9 nucleotides align to TRBD1. The ends lost 4 bases at V and 0 bases at J; junction bases unmatched: 7. The germline gives CDR1 SGHTS, CDR2 YDEGEE. The CDR3 is 17 residues long. The CDR3 coding sequence is TGTGCCAGCAGCGAGGGACAGGGCAGTGCAACTAATGAAAAACTGTTTTTT. As protein: CASSEGQGSATNEKLFF.

This sequence joins TRBV11-2 and TRBJ1-2; D is uncertain. This CDR3 region has 13 residues. Trimming removed 1 base from V and 4 bases from J, with 7 bases in between. CDR1 and CDR2 (germline): SGHAT, FQNNGV. CDR3 loop: CASSLGPTYGYTF. In DNA form, the CDR3 reads TGTGCCAGCAGCTTAGGTCCGACCTATGGCTACACCTTC.

A single count supports this clone. Additional DNA sequences in this sample encode the identical CDR3. The CDR3 DNA sequence: TGTGCCAGCAGCTCCGGACCTGCAACTAATGAAAAACTGTTTTTT. Translated, it gives CASSSGPATNEKLFF. The chain joins TRBV6-5 to TRBJ1-4, with D hard to call. Trimming took off 6 bases at V and 0 bases at J, with 11 bases between the two ends. The CDR3 has 15 residues. Germline assignment: CDR1 MNHEY and CDR2 SVGAGI.

The chain is built from TRBV18 and TRBJ2-2; tentatively, D is TRBD1 (5 bases). This CDR3 has 16 amino acids. V gave up 2 bases and J gave up 6 bases, with 16 bases separating them. The germline V gene encodes CDR1 KGHSH and CDR2 LQKENI. The CDR3 DNA reads as TGTGCCAGCTCACCAAGAGACAGCGCGAGCGCCGGGGAGCTGTTTTTT. It codes for CASSPRDSASAGELFF.

The sample holds a few counts of this clone. The CDR3 region has the DNA TGTGCCACCAGCAGTCTTACGAACACCGGGGAGCTGTTTTTT. It codes for CATSSLTNTGELFF. The chain carries TRBV24-1 and TRBJ2-2, with D unclear. Germline-derived CDR1 and CDR2 are KGHDR and SFDVKD. Trimming cost V 7 bases and J 0 bases, with 8 bases left between them. CDR3 length: 14 residues.

This clone is a singleton in its sample. The chain has TRBV7-3 and TRBJ2-2, with D maybe TRBD1 (6 bases). Germline V gene lookup returns CDR1 SGHTA and CDR2 FQGTGA. Trimming left V 4 bases short and J 2 bases short, with 11 bases between. The CDR3 sequence is 15 residues long. The CDR3 region is CASSSDSRNTGELFF. CDR3 nucleotide sequence: TGTGCCAGCAGCTCGGACAGCCGTAACACCGGGGAGCTGTTTTTT.

The CDR3 reads CASSPGRGIRGQPQHF. In DNA, the CDR3 is TGTGCCAGCAGCCCGGGCCGTGGGATTAGGGGTCAGCCCCAGCATTTT. This rearrangement joins TRBV5-8 to TRBJ1-5, with a tentative D call TRBD1 (5 bases). Germline V gene lookup returns CDR1 SGHTS and CDR2 YDEGEE. This CDR3 is 16 amino acids long. V lost 4 bases and J 6 bases, leaving 20 bases between the germline ends.

The CDR3 coding sequence is TGTGCCAGCTCAATATCCTCCCTAGCTAACTATGGCTACACCTTC. It translates to CASSISSLANYGYTF. V gene TRBV18 combines with J gene TRBJ1-2; D is unclear. Trimming removed 5 bases at V and 0 bases at J, with 13 bases between. Looked up from germline, CDR1 is KGHSH and CDR2 is LQKENI. There are 15 residues in the CDR3.